This T cell receptor (beta chain) was sequenced in a study of shared clonotypes between healthy human individuals. For the study at large: Each donor's CD8 memory used one plate, CD8 naive two, each CD4 subset three.

CDR3 length equals 13 residues. Germline V gene data show CDR1 as MDHEN and CDR2 as SYDVKM. The V gene lost 6 bases and the J gene lost 6 bases, with 12 bases spanning the gap. Only in-frame clones appear in the TCRdb table, and some are missing; sequencing was by immunoSEQ multiplex PCR. The table records 800,000 to 1,200,000 clones, roughly 74% of them present only once. V gene TRBV28 combines with J gene TRBJ2-4; D could derive from TRBD1 or TRBD2 (5 bases each). Sequencing was carried out using memory CD4+ T cells from PBMCs. The sample's subset: CD45RA-negative fraction. The origin of this receptor is a man between 18 and 29 years old in good health. Some clones in this sample may be carry-over from other donors' samples. CDR3 protein: CASRGDGRNIQYF. The CDR3 region has the DNA TGTGCCAGCAGGGGGGACGGAAGAAACATTCAGTACTTC.